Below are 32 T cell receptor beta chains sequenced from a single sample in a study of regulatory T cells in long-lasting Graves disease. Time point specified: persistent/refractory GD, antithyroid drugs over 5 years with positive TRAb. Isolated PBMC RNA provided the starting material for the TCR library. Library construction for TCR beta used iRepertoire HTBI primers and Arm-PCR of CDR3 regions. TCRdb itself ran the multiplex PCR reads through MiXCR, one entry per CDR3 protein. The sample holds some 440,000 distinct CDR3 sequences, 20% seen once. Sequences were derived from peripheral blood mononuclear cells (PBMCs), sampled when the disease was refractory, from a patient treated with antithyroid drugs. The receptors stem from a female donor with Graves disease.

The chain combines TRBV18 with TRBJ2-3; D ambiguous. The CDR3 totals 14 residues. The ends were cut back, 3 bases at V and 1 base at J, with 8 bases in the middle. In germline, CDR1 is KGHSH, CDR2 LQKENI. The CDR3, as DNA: TGTGCCAGCTCACCTACCCCACGCACAGATACGCAGTATTTT. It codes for CASSPTPRTDTQYF.

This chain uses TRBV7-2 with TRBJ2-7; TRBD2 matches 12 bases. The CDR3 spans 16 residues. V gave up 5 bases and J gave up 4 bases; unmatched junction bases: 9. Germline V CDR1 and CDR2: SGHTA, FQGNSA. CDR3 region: CASSTRSLAGGYEQYF. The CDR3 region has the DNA TGTGCCAGCAGCACTCGTTCCCTAGCGGGAGGGTACGAGCAGTACTTC.

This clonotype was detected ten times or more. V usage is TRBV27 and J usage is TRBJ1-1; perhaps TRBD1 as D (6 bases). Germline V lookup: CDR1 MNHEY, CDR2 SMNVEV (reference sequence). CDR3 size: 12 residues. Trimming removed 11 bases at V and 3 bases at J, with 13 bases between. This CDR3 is CASRGFDTEAFF. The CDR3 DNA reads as TGTGCCTCCAGGGGCTTCGACACTGAAGCTTTCTTT.

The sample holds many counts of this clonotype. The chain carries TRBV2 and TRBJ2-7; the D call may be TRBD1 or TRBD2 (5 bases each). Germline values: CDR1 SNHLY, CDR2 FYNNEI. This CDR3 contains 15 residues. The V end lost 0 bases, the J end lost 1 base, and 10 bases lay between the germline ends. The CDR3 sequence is CASSEALGDSYEQYF. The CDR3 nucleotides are TGTGCCAGCAGTGAAGCGTTGGGGGATTCCTACGAGCAGTACTTC.

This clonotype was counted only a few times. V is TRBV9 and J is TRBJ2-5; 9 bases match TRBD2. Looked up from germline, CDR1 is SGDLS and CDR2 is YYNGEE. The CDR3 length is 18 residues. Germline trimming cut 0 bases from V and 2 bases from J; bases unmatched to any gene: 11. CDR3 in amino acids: CASSVAPLATSGQETQYF. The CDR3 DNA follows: TGTGCCAGCAGCGTAGCCCCACTTGCGACTAGCGGACAAGAGACCCAGTACTTC.

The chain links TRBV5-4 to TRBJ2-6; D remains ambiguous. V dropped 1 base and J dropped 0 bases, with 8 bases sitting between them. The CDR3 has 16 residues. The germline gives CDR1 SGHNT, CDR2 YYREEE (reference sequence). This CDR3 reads CASSLRLGSGANVLTF. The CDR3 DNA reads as TGTGCCAGCAGCTTGAGGCTAGGCTCTGGGGCCAACGTCCTGACTTTC.

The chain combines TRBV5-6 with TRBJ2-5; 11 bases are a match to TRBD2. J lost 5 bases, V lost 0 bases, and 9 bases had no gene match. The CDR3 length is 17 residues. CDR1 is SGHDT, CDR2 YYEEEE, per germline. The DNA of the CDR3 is TGTGCCAGCAGCTTGGTTGGTAGCGGGAGGGCCCATGAGACCCAGTACTTC. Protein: CASSLVGSGRAHETQYF.

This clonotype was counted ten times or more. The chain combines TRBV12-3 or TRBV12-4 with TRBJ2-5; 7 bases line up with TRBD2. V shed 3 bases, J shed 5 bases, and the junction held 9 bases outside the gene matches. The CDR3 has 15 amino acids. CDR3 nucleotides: TGTGCCAGCAGTTTTAGTGGGAGGGCCTGGGAGACCCAGTACTTC. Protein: CASSFSGRAWETQYF.

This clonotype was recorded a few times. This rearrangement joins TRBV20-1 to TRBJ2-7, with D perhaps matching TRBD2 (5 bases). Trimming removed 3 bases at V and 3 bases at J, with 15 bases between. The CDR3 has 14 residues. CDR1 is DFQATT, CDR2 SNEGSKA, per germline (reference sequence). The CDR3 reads CSARGAHTNYEQYF. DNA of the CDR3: TGCAGTGCTAGGGGAGCCCATACCAACTACGAGCAGTACTTC.

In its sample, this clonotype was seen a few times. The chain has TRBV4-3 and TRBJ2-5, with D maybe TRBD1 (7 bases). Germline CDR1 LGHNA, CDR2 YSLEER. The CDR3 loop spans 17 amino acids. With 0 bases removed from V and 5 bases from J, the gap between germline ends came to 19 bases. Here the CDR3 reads CASSQELSTGRRETQYF. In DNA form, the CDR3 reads TGCGCCAGCAGCCAAGAGCTCTCGACAGGGAGGAGGGAGACCCAGTACTTC.

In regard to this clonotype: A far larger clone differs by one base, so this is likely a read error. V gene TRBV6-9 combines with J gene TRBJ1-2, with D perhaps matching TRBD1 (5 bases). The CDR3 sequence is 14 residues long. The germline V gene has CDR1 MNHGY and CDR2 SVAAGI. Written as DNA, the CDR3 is TGTGCCAGCGGTTACGCCACTGGGGGGAATGGCTACACCTTC. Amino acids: CASGYATGGNGYTF.

Here the CDR3 DNA reads TGCGCCAGCAGCCAAGATCGGGGTCGGGGGACTGAAGCTTTCTTT. It is translated as CASSQDRGRGTEAFF. The chain uses TRBV4-1 and TRBJ1-1; possibly TRBD1 for D (5 bases). Germline loops: CDR1 MGHRA, CDR2 YSYEKL. The V gene lost 0 bases and the J gene lost 5 bases, with 13 bases spanning the gap. CDR3 size: 15 residues.

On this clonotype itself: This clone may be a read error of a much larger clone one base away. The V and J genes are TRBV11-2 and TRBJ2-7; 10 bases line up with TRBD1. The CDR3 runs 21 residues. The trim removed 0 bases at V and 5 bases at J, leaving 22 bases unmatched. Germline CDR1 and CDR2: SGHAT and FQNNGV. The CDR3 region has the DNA TGTGCCAGCAGCTTAGACGCTTGGGGACAGGGGTCGCAGTTTGGAAACGACGAGCAGTACTTC. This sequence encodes CASSLDAWGQGSQFGNDEQYF.

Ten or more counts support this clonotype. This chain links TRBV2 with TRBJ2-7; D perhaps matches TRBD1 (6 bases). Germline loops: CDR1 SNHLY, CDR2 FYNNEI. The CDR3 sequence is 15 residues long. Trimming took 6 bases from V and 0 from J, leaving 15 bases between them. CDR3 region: CASRGDIGSSYEQYF. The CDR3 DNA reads TGTGCCAGCAGGGGGGACATCGGAAGCTCCTACGAGCAGTACTTC.

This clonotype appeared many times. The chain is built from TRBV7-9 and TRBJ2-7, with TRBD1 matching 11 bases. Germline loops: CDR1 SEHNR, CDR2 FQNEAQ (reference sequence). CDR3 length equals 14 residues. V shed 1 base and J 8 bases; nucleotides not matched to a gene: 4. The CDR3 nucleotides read TGTGCCAGCAGCTTAGAGGACAGGGGGCGGCAGCAGTACTTC. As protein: CASSLEDRGRQQYF.

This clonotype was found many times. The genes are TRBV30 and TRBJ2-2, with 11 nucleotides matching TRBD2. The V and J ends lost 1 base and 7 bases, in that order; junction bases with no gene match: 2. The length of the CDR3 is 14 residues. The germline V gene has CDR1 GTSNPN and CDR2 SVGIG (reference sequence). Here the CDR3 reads CAWSALAGVGELFF. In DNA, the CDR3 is TGTGCCTGGAGTGCACTAGCGGGAGTCGGGGAGCTGTTTTTT.

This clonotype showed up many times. The CDR3 DNA sequence: TGTGCCAGCAGTCCCAGGGAGAACTATGGCTACACCTTC. It specifies CASSPRENYGYTF. The chain combines TRBV6-1 with TRBJ1-2; the D gene is possibly TRBD1 (5 bases). Per germline, CDR1 MNHNS and CDR2 SASEGT. The V and J ends lost 5 bases and 2 bases respectively, with 9 bases between them. The CDR3 length is 13 residues.

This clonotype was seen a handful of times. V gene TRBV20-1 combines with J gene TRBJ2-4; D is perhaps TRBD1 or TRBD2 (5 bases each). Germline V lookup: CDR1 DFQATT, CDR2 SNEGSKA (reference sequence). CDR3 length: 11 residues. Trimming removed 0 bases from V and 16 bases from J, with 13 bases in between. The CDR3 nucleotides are TGCAGTGCTAGAGATGGGGGTTTGTATTACTTC. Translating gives CSARDGGLYYF.

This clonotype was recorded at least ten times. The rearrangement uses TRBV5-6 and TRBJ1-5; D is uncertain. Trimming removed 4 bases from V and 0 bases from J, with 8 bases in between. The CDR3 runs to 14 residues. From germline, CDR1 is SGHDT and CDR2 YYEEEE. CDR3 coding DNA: TGTGCCAGCAGCACACTACGTAGCAATCAGCCCCAGCATTTT. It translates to CASSTLRSNQPQHF.

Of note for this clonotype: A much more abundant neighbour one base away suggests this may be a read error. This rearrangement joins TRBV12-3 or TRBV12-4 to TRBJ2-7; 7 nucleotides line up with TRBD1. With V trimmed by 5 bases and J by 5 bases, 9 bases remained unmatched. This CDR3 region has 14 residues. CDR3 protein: CASSRAGGPHEQYF. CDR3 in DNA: TGTGCCAGCAGTCGCGCAGGGGGTCCCCACGAGCAGTACTTC.

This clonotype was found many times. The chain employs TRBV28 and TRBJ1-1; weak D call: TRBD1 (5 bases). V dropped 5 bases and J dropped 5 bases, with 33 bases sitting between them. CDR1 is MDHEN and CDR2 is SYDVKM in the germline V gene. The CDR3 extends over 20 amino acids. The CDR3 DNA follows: TGTGCCAGCAGTCTTATCGGGGTAAGAGGGACGACCTTTGTTGGAACTGAAGCTTTCTTT. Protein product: CASSLIGVRGTTFVGTEAFF.

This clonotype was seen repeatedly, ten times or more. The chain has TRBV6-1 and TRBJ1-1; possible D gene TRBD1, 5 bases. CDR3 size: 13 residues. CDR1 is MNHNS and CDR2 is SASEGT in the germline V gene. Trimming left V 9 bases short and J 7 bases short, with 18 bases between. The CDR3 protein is CASSKRGLYEAFF. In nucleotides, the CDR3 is TGTGCCAGTTCGAAGAGGGGACTTTATGAAGCTTTCTTT.

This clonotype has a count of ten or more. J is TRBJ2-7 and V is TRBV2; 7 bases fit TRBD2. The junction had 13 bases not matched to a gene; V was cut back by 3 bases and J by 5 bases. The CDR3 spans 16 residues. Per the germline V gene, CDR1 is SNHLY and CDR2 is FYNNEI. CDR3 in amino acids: CASSEPPRSGINEQYF. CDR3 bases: TGTGCCAGCAGTGAGCCCCCGAGGAGCGGGATAAACGAGCAGTACTTC.

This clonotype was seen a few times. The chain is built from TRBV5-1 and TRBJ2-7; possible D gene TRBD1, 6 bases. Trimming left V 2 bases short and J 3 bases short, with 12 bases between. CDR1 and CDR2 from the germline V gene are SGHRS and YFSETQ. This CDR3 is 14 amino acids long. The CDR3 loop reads CASSFSGANYEQYF. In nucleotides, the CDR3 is TGCGCCAGCAGCTTCTCAGGGGCTAACTACGAGCAGTACTTC.

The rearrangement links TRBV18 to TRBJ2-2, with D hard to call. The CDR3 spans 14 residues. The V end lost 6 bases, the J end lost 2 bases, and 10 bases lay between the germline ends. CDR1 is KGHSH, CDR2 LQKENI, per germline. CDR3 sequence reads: CASSHTPNTGELFF. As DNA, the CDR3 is TGTGCCAGCTCTCATACTCCCAACACCGGGGAGCTGTTTTTT.

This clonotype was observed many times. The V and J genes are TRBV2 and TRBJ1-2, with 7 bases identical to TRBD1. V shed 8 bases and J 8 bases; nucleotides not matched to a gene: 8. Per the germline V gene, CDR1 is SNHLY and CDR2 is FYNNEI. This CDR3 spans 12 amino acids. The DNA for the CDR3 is TGTGCCAGCGAGCGACAGGGAGGAGGCTACACCTTC. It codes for CASERQGGGYTF.

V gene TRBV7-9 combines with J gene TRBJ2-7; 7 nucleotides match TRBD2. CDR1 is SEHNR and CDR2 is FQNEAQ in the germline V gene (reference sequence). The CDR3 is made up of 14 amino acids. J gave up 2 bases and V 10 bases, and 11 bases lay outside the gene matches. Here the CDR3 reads CATLGGEKAYEQYF. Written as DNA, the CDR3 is TGTGCCACCCTGGGGGGGGAGAAAGCCTACGAGCAGTACTTC.

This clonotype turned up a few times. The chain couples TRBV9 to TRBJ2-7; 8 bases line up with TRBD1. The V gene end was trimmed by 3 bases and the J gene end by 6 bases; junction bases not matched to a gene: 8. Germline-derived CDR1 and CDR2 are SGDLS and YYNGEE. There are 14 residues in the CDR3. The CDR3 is CASSAATGAGEQYF. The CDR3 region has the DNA TGTGCCAGCAGCGCAGCGACAGGGGCGGGCGAGCAGTACTTC.

CDR3 sequence reads: CASSYLLRVETQYF. The CDR3 nucleotides read TGTGCCAGCAGTTACCTACTACGAGTAGAGACCCAGTACTTC. V usage is TRBV6-5 and J usage is TRBJ2-5; unclear D gene. CDR3 length: 14 amino acids. Trimming pared 2 bases from V and 4 bases from J, leaving 11 bases between. The V gene's germline CDR1 is MNHEY and CDR2 SVGAGI.

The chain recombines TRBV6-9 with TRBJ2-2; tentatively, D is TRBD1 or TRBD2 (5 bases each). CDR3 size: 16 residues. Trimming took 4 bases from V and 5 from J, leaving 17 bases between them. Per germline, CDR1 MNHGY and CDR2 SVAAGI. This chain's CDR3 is CASSCFRGGGTGELFF. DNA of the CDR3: TGTGCCAGCAGTTGCTTCCGGGGTGGGGGTACCGGGGAGCTGTTTTTT.

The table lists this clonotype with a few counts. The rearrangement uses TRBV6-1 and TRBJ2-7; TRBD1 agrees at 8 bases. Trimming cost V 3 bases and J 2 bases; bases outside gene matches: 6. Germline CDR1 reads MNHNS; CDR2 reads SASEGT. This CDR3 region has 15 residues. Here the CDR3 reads CASSEVTGGPYEQYF. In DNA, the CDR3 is TGTGCCAGCAGTGAGGTAACAGGGGGACCCTACGAGCAGTACTTC.

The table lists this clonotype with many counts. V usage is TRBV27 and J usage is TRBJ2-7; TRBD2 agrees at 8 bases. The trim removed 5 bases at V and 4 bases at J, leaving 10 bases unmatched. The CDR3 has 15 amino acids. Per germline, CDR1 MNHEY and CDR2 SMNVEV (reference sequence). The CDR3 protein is CASSPRAGVGYEQYF. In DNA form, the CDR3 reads TGTGCCAGCAGTCCGCGAGCGGGAGTCGGATACGAGCAGTACTTC.